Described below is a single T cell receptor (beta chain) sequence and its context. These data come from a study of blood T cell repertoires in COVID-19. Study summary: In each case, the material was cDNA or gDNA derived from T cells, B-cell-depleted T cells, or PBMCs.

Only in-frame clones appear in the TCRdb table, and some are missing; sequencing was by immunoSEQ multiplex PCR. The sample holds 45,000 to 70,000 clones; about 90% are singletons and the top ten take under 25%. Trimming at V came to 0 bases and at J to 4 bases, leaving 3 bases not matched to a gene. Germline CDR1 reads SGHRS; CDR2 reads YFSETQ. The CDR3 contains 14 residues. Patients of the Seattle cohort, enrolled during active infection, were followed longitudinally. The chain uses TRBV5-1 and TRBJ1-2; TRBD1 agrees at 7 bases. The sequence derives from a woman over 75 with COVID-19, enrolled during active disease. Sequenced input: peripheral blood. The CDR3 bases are TGCGCCAGCAGCTTGGGACAGGGATTCTATGGCTACACCTTC. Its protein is CASSLGQGFYGYTF.